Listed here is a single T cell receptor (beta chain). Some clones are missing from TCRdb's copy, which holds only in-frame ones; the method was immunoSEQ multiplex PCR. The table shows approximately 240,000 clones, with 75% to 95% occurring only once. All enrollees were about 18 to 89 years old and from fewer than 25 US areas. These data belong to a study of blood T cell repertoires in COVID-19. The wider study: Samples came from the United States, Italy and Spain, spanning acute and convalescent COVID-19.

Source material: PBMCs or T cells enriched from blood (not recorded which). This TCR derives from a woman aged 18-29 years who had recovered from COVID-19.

In nucleotides, the CDR3 is TGTGCCAGCAGCCTAGATGAAAAACTGTTTTTT. It codes for CASSLDEKLFF. This chain links TRBV12-3 or TRBV12-4 with TRBJ1-4; D gene ambiguous. The CDR3 is 11 amino acids. Between the trimmed V and J ends, which lost 6 bases and 6 bases, there was a span of 5 bases.